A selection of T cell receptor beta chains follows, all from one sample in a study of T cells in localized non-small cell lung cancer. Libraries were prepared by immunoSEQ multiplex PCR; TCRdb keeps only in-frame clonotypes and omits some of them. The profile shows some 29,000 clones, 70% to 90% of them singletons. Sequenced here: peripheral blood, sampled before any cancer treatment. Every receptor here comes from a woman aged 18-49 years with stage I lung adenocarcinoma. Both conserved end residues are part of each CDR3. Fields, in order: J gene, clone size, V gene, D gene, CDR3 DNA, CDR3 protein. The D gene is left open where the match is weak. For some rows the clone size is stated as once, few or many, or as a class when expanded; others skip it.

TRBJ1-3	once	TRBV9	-	TGTGCCAGCAGCGTAGTAGGCAGCTCTGGAAACACCATATATTTT	CASSVVGSSGNTIYF
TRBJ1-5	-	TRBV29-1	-	TGCAGCGTTGTAAATGACAGAGGGCAGCCCCAGCATTTT	CSVVNDRGQPQHF
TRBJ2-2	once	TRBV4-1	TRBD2	TGCGCCAGCAGCCAAGGGGGACTAGCGGGACCCGGGGAGCTGTTTTTT	CASSQGGLAGPGELFF
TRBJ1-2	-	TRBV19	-	TGTGCCAGTAGTCAATATGGCTACACCTTC	CASSQYGYTF
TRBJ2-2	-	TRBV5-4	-	TGTGCCAGCAGCGAAACAGGGCTGAGGACCGGGGAGCTGTTTTTT	CASSETGLRTGELFF
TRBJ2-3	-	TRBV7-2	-	TGTGCCAGCAGCCCCAGGGTCTTCGGGAGTTCCGCAGATACGCAGTATTTT	CASSPRVFGSSADTQYF
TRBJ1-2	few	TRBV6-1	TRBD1	TGTGCCACCTCCGACAGGGGTAACTATGGCTACACCTTC	CATSDRGNYGYTF
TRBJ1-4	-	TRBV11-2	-	TGTGCCAGCAGGACCTCCCCGAATGAAAAACTGTTTTTT	CASRTSPNEKLFF
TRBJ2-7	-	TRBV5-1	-	TGCGCCAGCAGCTTGGTGCCACTCGCGGGGGCAACCTACGAGCAGTACTTC	CASSLVPLAGATYEQYF
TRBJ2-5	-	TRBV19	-	TGTGCCAGTAAGGGATTCCCCGGGACCCCGAGGGGGGAGACCCAGTACTTC	CASKGFPGTPRGETQYF
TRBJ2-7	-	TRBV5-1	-	TGCGCCAGCAGCTTGGGGAGCGGCGGAGATTACGAGCAGTACTTC	CASSLGSGGDYEQYF
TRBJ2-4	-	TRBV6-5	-	TGTGCCAGCTATTGGGGGAGTGGAGCCAAAAACATTCAGTACTTC	CASYWGSGAKNIQYF
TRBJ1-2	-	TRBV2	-	TGTGCCAGCAGTGAAAGGCCTATTGTCTATGGCTACACCTTC	CASSERPIVYGYTF
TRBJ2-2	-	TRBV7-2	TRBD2	TGTGCCAGCAGCTTAGCACTAGCGCGCACCGGGGAGCTGTTTTTT	CASSLALARTGELFF
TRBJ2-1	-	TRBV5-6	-	TGTGCCAGCAGCGGGGGACCGTCTGGCTCCTACAATGAGCAGTTCTTC	CASSGGPSGSYNEQFF
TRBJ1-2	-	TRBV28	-	TGTGCCAGCACACAGAGTTTGGACTATGGCTACACCTTC	CASTQSLDYGYTF
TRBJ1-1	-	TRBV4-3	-	TGCGCCAGCAGCCAGATACTAGGGGCGGACACTGAAGCTTTCTTT	CASSQILGADTEAFF
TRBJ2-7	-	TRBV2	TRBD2	TGTGCCAGCAGGGGGGGGGAGCACTACGAGCAGTACTTC	CASRGGEHYEQYF
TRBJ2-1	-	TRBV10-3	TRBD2	TGTGCCATCAGTGAGGGGCGGGAGGCGGGTAATGAGCAGTTCTTC	CAISEGREAGNEQFF
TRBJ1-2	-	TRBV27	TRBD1	TGTGCCAGCAGTTTGGACAGGAGCTATGGCTACACCTTC	CASSLDRSYGYTF
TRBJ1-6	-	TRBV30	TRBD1	TGTGCCTGGAGCGTAACAGGGGGTCCCCTCCACTTT	CAWSVTGGPLHF
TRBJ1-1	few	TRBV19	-	TGTGCCAGTAGTATAGGGAACACTGAAGCTTTCTTT	CASSIGNTEAFF
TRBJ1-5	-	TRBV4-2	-	TGTGCCAGCAGCCGGGGGGTTGCAGGTGGAAGGAGCAATCAGCCCCAGCATTTT	CASSRGVAGGRSNQPQHF
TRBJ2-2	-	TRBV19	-	TGTGCCAGTAGCTCCGGCGACGAGAACACCGGGGAGCTGTTTTTT	CASSSGDENTGELFF
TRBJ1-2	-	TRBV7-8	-	TGTGCCAGCAGACTCACAGCAAACACAGGGTCGGGTGGCTACACCTTC	CASRLTANTGSGGYTF
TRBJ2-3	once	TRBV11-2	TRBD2	TGTGCCAGCAGCTCCCCGACTAGCGGGATCAGGGCAGATACGCAGTATTTT	CASSSPTSGIRADTQYF
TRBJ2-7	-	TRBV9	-	TGTGCCAGCAGCGTTGGACAGACTAGAACGTCCTACGAGCAGTACTTC	CASSVGQTRTSYEQYF
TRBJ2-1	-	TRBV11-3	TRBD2	TGTGCCAGCAGCCGTTCTAGCGGAGCCTACAATGAGCAGTTCTTC	CASSRSSGAYNEQFF
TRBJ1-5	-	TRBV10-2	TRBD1	TGCGCCAGCAGTTGGGGACAGGGAAATCAGCCCCAGCATTTT	CASSWGQGNQPQHF
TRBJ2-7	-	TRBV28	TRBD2	TGTGCCAGCGGATTTGGGACTAGCCTTCAGCAGTACTTC	CASGFGTSLQQYF
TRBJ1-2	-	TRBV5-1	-	TGCGCCAGCAGCTTGGCCCGTACTCCTGGGGTCTTGGGCTATGGCTACACCTTC	CASSLARTPGVLGYGYTF
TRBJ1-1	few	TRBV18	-	TGTGCCAGCTCCCAAGGATCGCCGAACACTGAAGCTTTCTTT	CASSQGSPNTEAFF
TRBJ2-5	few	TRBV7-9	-	TGTGTGGGGGTATTTGGAGAGACCCAGTACTTC	CVGVFGETQYF
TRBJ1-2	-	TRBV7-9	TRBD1	TGTGCCAGCAGCTTAATACCTAGCCTGGACAGGGGCTATGGCTACACCTTC	CASSLIPSLDRGYGYTF
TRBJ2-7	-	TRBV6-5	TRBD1	TGTGCCAGCAGTGAGGAACAGGGGGCGTACGAGCAGTACTTC	CASSEEQGAYEQYF
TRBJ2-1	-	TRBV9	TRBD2	TGTGCCAGCAGCGTGGGTAGCGGGAGTACCGCTGGGGAGCAGTTCTTC	CASSVGSGSTAGEQFF
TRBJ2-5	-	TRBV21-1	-	TGTGCCAGCAGCAAAGGGCCACGGAAGGGTCAGGTCGGAGAGACCCAGTACTTC	CASSKGPRKGQVGETQYF
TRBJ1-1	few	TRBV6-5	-	TGTGCCAGCAGACCGAGGCTCCGCGCGGACACTGAAGCTTTCTTT	CASRPRLRADTEAFF
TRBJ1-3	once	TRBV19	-	TGTGCCAGTACCCCGGGCGGGGGGCTTGGAAACACCATATATTTT	CASTPGGGLGNTIYF
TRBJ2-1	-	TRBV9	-	TGTGCCAGCAGTCTTTATTTGGGGGGCAGTGAGCAGTTCTTC	CASSLYLGGSEQFF
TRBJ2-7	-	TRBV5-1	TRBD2	TGCGCCAGCAGCTTGCTAGCGGGGGGCTACGAGCAGTACTTC	CASSLLAGGYEQYF
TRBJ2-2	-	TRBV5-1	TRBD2	TGCGCCAGCAGCGCCGGGAGGGCGACCGGGGAGCTGTTTTTT	CASSAGRATGELFF
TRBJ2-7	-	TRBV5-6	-	TGTGCCAGCAGCTGGGGTCCGGTAGGGACGGCGATGGACTACGAGCAGTACTTC	CASSWGPVGTAMDYEQYF
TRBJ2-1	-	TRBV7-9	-	TGTGCCAGCAGCCCCCCCGACAAGTACAATGAGCAGTTCTTC	CASSPPDKYNEQFF
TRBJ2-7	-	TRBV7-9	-	TGTGCCAGCAGCTTAGGGGAACAGGGTTACGAGCAGTACTTC	CASSLGEQGYEQYF